The 20 T cell receptor beta chains below all came from one sample that was sequenced in a study of T cell responses to AZD1222 COVID-19 vaccine. Produced via immunoSEQ multiplex PCR; TCRdb's table is partial and in-frame only. This table has 100,000 to 150,000 clones, more than 85% appearing once. The material was peripheral blood, obtained on day 0 of AZD1222 vaccination. Receptors were obtained from an adult in good health.

The V gene is TRBV11-2, the J gene TRBJ1-1; D may be TRBD1 (5 bases). CDR1 SGHAT and CDR2 FQNNGV come from the germline V gene. Trimming removed 1 base at V and 6 bases at J, with 9 bases between. The CDR3 consists of 13 residues. The CDR3 coding sequence is TGTGCCAGCAGCTTAGGGCGGGGGGCTGAAGCTTTCTTT. It encodes CASSLGRGAEAFF.

The chain links TRBV7-2 to TRBJ2-2, with D possibly being TRBD2 (6 bases). Per germline, CDR1 SGHTA and CDR2 FQGNSA. The V end was cut by 4 bases, the J end by 4 bases, with 10 bases between. The CDR3 has 14 residues. CDR3 sequence: CASSSTSTTGELFF. The CDR3 bases are TGTGCCAGCAGCTCTACTAGCACCACCGGGGAGCTGTTTTTT.

The chain recombines TRBV9 with TRBJ1-3; TRBD1 might be the D (6 bases). With 3 bases removed from V and 2 bases from J, the gap between germline ends came to 12 bases. CDR1 and CDR2 (germline): SGDLS, YYNGEE. The CDR3 runs to 15 residues. The DNA of the CDR3 is TGTGCCAGCAGCGCACAGGGTTGGACTGGAAACACCATATATTTT. It specifies CASSAQGWTGNTIYF.

The chain carries TRBV2 and TRBJ1-1; D perhaps matches TRBD1 (6 bases). The germline gives CDR1 SNHLY, CDR2 FYNNEI. The length of the CDR3 is 15 residues. V was pared by 4 bases and J by 0 bases, with 12 bases between. The CDR3 DNA reads as TGTGCCAGCAGTGCCTCCACAGGGTTGAACACTGAAGCTTTCTTT. Its translation: CASSASTGLNTEAFF.

This chain joins TRBV14 and TRBJ2-2; D gene ambiguous. The V gene lost 4 bases and the J gene lost 4 bases, with 7 bases spanning the gap. CDR1 is SGHDN, CDR2 FVKESK, per germline. The CDR3 runs to 13 residues. DNA for the CDR3: TGTGCCAGCAGCCCTTCACTCACCGGGGAGCTGTTTTTT. It is translated as CASSPSLTGELFF.

The chain uses TRBV14 and TRBJ2-7; 7 bases are shared with TRBD1. The CDR3 spans 14 residues. Trimming cost V 6 bases and J 7 bases; bases outside gene matches: 12. CDR1 is SGHDN, CDR2 FVKESK, per germline. CDR3 DNA: TGTGCCAGCAGGCTACGACAGGGAACAGGGGAGCAGTACTTC. Its protein is CASRLRQGTGEQYF.

The rearrangement uses TRBV6-5 and TRBJ2-2, with 7 bases identical to TRBD2. The CDR3 extends over 15 amino acids. Germline V gene sequence: CDR1 MNHEY, CDR2 SVGAGI. The V and J ends lost 10 bases and 5 bases, in that order; junction bases with no gene match: 13. The CDR3, as DNA: TGTGCCACCGTCGGGGGAGGGGTCAGGACCGGGGAGCTGTTTTTT. Its translation is CATVGGGVRTGELFF.

This clone was counted a single time. The gene calls are TRBV10-2 and TRBJ1-5; no definite D call. Germline V gene sequence: CDR1 WSHSY, CDR2 SAAADI. The CDR3 consists of 15 residues. V was shortened by 4 bases and J by 2 bases, with 12 bases between the two germline ends. This CDR3 reads CASSVNRDRNQPQHF. The DNA for the CDR3 is TGCGCCAGCAGTGTTAATAGGGATCGCAATCAGCCCCAGCATTTT.

The chain links TRBV4-3 to TRBJ1-2; the match to TRBD1 covers 7 bases. The ends lost 1 base at V and 5 bases at J; junction bases unmatched: 7. CDR3 length equals 15 residues. From germline, CDR1 is LGHNA and CDR2 YSLEER. The CDR3 protein is CASSQANQGVYGYTF. CDR3 in DNA: TGCGCCAGCAGCCAAGCAAATCAGGGGGTATATGGCTACACCTTC.

This sequence joins TRBV4-1 and TRBJ2-7; 7 nucleotides agree with TRBD1. V was clipped by 4 bases and J by 3 bases; unmatched bases: 6. The CDR3 length is 14 residues. Germline lookup yields CDR1 MGHRA and CDR2 YSYEKL. The CDR3 DNA reads as TGCGCCAGCAGCCGGGACAGAAATATCTACGAGCAGTACTTC. Translated, it gives CASSRDRNIYEQYF.

This chain connects TRBV7-9 to TRBJ2-3, with D unresolved. CDR1 SEHNR and CDR2 FQNEAQ come from the germline V gene (reference sequence). The ends were cut back, 1 base at V and 2 bases at J, with 10 bases in the middle. CDR3 length: 15 amino acids. CDR3 protein: CASSLGGQPTDTQYF. CDR3 nucleotide sequence: TGTGCCAGCAGCTTAGGAGGCCAGCCCACAGATACGCAGTATTTT.

The rearrangement uses TRBV3-1 (or the pseudogene TRBV3-2) and TRBJ2-7; a weak D match, TRBD1 (6 bases). This CDR3 region has 13 residues. From germline, CDR1 is LGHDT and CDR2 YNNKEL (reference sequence). Trimming took off 5 bases at V and 4 bases at J, with 12 bases between the two ends. CDR3 residues: CASSRGTTYEQYF. CDR3 DNA sequence: TGTGCCAGCAGCAGGGGGACAACATACGAGCAGTACTTC.

The chain recombines TRBV7-6 with TRBJ2-3, with 9 bases that match TRBD2. Germline V CDR1 and CDR2: SGHVS, FNYEAQ. The trim removed 5 bases at V and 1 base at J, leaving 4 bases unmatched. The CDR3 runs to 15 residues. CDR3 protein: CASSPSSGGTDTQYF. The CDR3 nucleotides are TGTGCCAGCAGCCCGTCTAGCGGGGGCACAGATACGCAGTATTTT.

This chain connects TRBV11-2 to TRBJ2-1, with a tentative D call TRBD1 (6 bases). Trimming took 5 bases from V and 0 from J, leaving 11 bases between them. Looked up from germline, CDR1 is SGHAT and CDR2 is FQNNGV. This CDR3 comprises 15 residues. DNA for the CDR3: TGTGCCAGCAGCCCAGACAGGACCTCCTACAATGAGCAGTTCTTC. Translation: CASSPDRTSYNEQFF.

The chain carries TRBV7-2 and TRBJ2-7; 7 bases map to TRBD2. The CDR3 covers 15 residues. From germline, CDR1 is SGHTA and CDR2 FQGNSA. The trim removed 1 base at V and 1 base at J, leaving 4 bases unmatched. The CDR3 loop is CASSLGASGSYEQYF. The CDR3 region has the DNA TGTGCCAGCAGCTTAGGGGCTAGCGGTTCCTACGAGCAGTACTTC.

The chain carries TRBV5-8 and TRBJ2-2; TRBD1 matches at 7 bases. The CDR3 spans 15 residues. Trimming removed 7 bases from V and 4 bases from J; junction bases left unmatched: 10. Germline CDR1 reads SGHTS; CDR2 reads YDEGEE. The CDR3, as DNA: TGTGCCAGCGTACAGACAGGGAGAGGCACCGGGGAGCTGTTTTTT. Protein product: CASVQTGRGTGELFF. Filled out from reference TRBV5-8 and TRBJ2-2, the complete variable domain reads EAGVTQSPTHLIKTRGQQATLRCSPISGHTSVYWYQQALGLGLQFLLWYDEGEERNRGNFPPRFSGRQFPNYSSELNVNALELEDSALYLCASVQTGRGTGELFFGEGSRLTVL.

The chain couples TRBV7-7 to TRBJ2-3; TRBD2 agrees at 10 bases. Trimming cost V 3 bases and J 13 bases; bases outside gene matches: 10. The V gene's germline CDR1 is SSHAT and CDR2 FNYEAQ (reference sequence). The length of the CDR3 is 14 residues. The CDR3 sequence: CASSFSRSGGAKYF. The CDR3 DNA reads TGTGCCAGCAGCTTTTCCCGGAGCGGGGGGGCGAAGTATTTT.

The V call is TRBV6-1, the J call TRBJ1-5; tentative D call: TRBD1 (5 bases). The length of the CDR3 is 17 residues. Trimming removed 3 bases from V and 5 bases from J, with 20 bases in between. Germline V gene sequence: CDR1 MNHNS, CDR2 SASEGT. In DNA form, the CDR3 reads TGTGCCAGCAGTGAGGAAAACGTCTGGGACGGATATCAGCCCCAGCATTTT. This encodes CASSEENVWDGYQPQHF.

This sequence joins TRBV6-2 or TRBV6-3 and TRBJ2-3; 16 bases are shared with TRBD2. This CDR3 is built from 18 residues. The trim removed 1 base at V and 0 bases at J, leaving 1 base unmatched. From germline, CDR1 is MNHEY and CDR2 SVGEGT. Here the CDR3 reads CASSYLGLAGGSTDTQYF. The CDR3, as DNA: TGTGCCAGCAGTTACTTGGGACTAGCGGGAGGGAGCACAGATACGCAGTATTTT.

This rearrangement joins TRBV5-1 to TRBJ2-7; D tentatively fits TRBD1 or TRBD2 (7 bases each). Per the germline V gene, CDR1 is SGHRS and CDR2 is YFSETQ. V was trimmed by 2 bases and J by 5 bases, leaving 17 bases between them. The CDR3 covers 15 residues. Written as DNA, the CDR3 is TGCGCCAGCAGCTTAAGACAGGGAGGGGTCGACGAGCAGTACTTC. Protein: CASSLRQGGVDEQYF.